Reported below is one T cell receptor beta chain. The data derive from a study of T-cell memory formation after mild COVID-19. MiXCR was run by TCRdb on the 5' RACE reads, yielding one entry per CDR3 protein. Found here are about 350,000 distinct CDR3 sequences, 25% to 30% of them singletons; the top ten hold approximately 12%. The CDR3 consists of 17 residues. Trimming removed 5 bases from V and 6 bases from J; junction bases left unmatched: 13. Sequencing was done on a sample of PBMCs or a T cell subset sorted from them (not recorded which). This TCR derives from an adult woman who had mild COVID-19 (a few samples of this study predate the infection). Cell type and time point are not known. The chain employs TRBV12-3 or TRBV12-4 and TRBJ2-3, with 11 nucleotides matching TRBD2. The CDR3 reads CASSEEVAGGPVDTQYF. For the CDR3, the DNA is TGTGCCAGCAGTGAGGAAGTAGCGGGGGGGCCAGTGGATACGCAGTATTTT.